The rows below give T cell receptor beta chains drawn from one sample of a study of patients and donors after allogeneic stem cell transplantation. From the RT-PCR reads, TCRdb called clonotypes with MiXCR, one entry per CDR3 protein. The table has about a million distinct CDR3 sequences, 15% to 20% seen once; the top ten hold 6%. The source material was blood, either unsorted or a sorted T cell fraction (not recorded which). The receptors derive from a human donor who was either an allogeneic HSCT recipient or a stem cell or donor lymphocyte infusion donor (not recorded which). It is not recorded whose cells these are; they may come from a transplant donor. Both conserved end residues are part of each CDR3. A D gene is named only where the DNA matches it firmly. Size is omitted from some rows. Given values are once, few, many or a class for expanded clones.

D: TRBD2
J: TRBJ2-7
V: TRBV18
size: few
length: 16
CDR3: CASSPPSSGGTYEQYF
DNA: TGTGCCAGCTCACCACCGAGTAGCGGGGGCACCTACGAGCAGTACTTC

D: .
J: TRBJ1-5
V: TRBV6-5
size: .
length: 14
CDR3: CASSYNMGVQPQHF
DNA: TGTGCCAGCAGTTATAATATGGGGGTTCAGCCCCAGCATTTT

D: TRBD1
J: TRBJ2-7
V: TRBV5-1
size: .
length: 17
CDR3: CASSQSRGQGILSEQYF
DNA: TGCGCCAGCAGCCAGAGTAGGGGACAGGGGATCCTCTCCGAGCAGTACTTC

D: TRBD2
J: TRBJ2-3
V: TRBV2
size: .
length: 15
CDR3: CASRVSGGATDTQYF
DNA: TGTGCCAGCAGAGTTAGCGGGGGGGCTACAGATACGCAGTATTTT

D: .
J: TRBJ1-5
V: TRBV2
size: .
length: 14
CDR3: CASSGTLEWQPQHF
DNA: TGTGCCAGCAGTGGAACGCTCGAGTGGCAGCCCCAGCATTTT

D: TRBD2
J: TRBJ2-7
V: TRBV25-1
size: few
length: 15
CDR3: CASSEYRTRPYEQYF
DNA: TGTGCCAGCAGTGAATATAGGACTAGACCCTACGAGCAGTACTTC

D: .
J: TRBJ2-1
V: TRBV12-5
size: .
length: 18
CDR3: CASGLVIPPTGKYNEQFF
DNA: TGTGCTAGTGGTTTGGTAATTCCCCCAACCGGGAAATACAATGAGCAGTTCTTC

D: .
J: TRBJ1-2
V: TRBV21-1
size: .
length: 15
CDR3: CASSKALGTDYGYTF
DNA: TGTGCCAGCAGCAAAGCGCTGGGGACGGACTATGGCTACACCTTC

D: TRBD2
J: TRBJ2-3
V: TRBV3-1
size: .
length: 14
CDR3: CASSQRLAGDTQYF
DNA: TGTGCCAGCAGCCAACGACTAGCGGGGGATACGCAGTATTTT

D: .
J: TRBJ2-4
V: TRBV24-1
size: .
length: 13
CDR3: CATSDRETPIQYF
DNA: TGTGCCACCAGTGACCGAGAGACCCCTATTCAGTACTTC

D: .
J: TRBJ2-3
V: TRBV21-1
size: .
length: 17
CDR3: CASSKSSEHPSTDTQYF
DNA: TGTGCCAGCAGCAAATCATCGGAACATCCTAGCACAGATACGCAGTATTTT

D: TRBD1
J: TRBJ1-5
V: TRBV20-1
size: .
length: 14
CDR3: CSARWDRAGGPQHF
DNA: TGCAGTGCTAGGTGGGACAGGGCTGGCGGGCCCCAGCATTTT

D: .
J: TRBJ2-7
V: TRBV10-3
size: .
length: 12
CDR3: CAISESHLEQYF
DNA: TGTGCCATCAGTGAAAGTCATCTCGAGCAGTACTTC

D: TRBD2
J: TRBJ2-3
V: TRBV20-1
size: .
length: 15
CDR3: CSARIAGVNTDTQYF
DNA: TGCAGTGCTAGAATAGCGGGTGTGAACACAGATACGCAGTATTTT

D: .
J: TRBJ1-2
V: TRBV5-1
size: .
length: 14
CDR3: CASSLDDLTYGYTF
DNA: TGCGCCAGCAGCTTGGACGACCTCACCTATGGCTACACCTTC

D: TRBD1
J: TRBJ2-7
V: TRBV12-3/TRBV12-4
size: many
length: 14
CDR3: CASSLRDRDNKQYF
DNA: TGTGCCAGCAGTTTACGGGACAGGGATAACAAGCAGTACTTC

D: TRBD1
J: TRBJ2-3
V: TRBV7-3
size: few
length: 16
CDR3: CASSLYGDSPRDTQYF
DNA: TGTGCCAGCAGCTTATATGGGGACAGTCCTCGTGATACGCAGTATTTT

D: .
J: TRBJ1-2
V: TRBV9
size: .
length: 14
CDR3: CASSVVPDPYGYTF
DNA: TGTGCCAGCAGCGTAGTCCCGGACCCCTATGGCTACACCTTC

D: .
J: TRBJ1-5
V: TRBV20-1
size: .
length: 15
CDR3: CSARDPKRRNQPQHF
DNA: TGCAGTGCTAGAGATCCGAAGAGGAGAAATCAGCCCCAGCATTTT

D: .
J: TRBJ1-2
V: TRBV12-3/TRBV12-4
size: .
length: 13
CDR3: CASLYPRGEGYTF
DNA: TGTGCCAGCCTTTACCCCAGGGGAGAAGGCTACACCTTC

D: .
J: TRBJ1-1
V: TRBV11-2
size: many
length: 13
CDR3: CASSITGNTEAFF
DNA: TGTGCCAGCAGCATAACAGGGAACACTGAAGCTTTCTTT

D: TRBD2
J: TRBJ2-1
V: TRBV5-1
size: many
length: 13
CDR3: CASNLAGVNEQFF
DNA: TGCGCCAGCAATCTAGCGGGAGTCAATGAGCAGTTCTTC

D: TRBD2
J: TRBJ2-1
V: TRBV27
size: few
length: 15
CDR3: CASSLSVPGGNEQFF
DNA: TGTGCCAGCAGTTTATCCGTTCCGGGAGGCAATGAGCAGTTCTTC

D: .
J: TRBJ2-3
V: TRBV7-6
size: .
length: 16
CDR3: CASSLARSASTDTQYF
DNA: TGTGCCAGCAGCTTAGCGCGAAGCGCTAGCACAGATACGCAGTATTTT

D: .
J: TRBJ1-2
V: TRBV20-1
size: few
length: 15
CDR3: CSARVTRNSNYGYTF
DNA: TGCAGTGCTAGAGTCACGCGGAATTCTAACTATGGCTACACCTTC

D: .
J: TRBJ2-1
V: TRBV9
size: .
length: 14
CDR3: CASSDESSYNEQFF
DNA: TGTGCCAGCAGCGATGAGAGCTCCTACAATGAGCAGTTCTTC

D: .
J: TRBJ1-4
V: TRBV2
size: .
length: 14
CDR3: CASSSGKMGEKLFF
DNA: TGTGCCAGCAGTTCAGGGAAGATGGGTGAAAAACTGTTTTTT

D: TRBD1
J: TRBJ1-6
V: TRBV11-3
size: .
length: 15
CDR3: CASSFPGQGNSPLHF
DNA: TGTGCCAGCAGCTTTCCGGGACAGGGGAATTCACCCCTCCACTTT

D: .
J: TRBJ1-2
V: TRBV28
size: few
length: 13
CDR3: CASIGDRTYGYTF
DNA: TGTGCCAGCATCGGGGACCGGACTTATGGCTACACCTTC

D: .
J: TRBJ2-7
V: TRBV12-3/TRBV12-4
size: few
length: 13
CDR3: CASSLLGGAEQYF
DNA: TGTGCCAGCAGTCTCCTGGGCGGGGCCGAGCAGTACTTC

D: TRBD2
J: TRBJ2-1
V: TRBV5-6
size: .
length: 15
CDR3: CASSAYGRGVSEQFF
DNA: TGTGCCAGCAGCGCCTATGGGCGGGGGGTTTCTGAGCAGTTCTTC

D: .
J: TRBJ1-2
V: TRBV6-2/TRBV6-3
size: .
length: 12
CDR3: CASLASAYGYTF
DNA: TGTGCCAGCCTCGCCTCCGCCTATGGCTACACCTTC

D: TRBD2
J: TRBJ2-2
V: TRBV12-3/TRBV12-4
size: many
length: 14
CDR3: CASRSSGNTGELFF
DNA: TGTGCCAGCAGATCTAGCGGGAACACCGGGGAGCTGTTTTTT

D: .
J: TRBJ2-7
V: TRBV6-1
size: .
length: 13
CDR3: CASGNSGAYEQYF
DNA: TGTGCCAGCGGTAATAGTGGAGCTTACGAGCAGTACTTC

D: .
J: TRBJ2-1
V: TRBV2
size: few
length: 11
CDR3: CASTGLGEQFF
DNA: TGTGCCAGCACAGGGTTGGGTGAGCAGTTCTTC

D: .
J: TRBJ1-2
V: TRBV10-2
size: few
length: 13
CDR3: CASRPRVRYGYTF
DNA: TGCGCCAGCAGGCCCAGGGTCCGCTATGGCTACACCTTC

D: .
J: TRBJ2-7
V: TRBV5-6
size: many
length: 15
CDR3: CASSLGVGEIYEQYF
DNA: TGTGCCAGCAGCTTGGGGGTAGGAGAAATCTACGAGCAGTACTTC

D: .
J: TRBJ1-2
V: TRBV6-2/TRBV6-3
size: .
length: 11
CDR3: CASSSIRGYTF
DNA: TGTGCCAGCAGCAGTATCCGTGGCTACACCTTC